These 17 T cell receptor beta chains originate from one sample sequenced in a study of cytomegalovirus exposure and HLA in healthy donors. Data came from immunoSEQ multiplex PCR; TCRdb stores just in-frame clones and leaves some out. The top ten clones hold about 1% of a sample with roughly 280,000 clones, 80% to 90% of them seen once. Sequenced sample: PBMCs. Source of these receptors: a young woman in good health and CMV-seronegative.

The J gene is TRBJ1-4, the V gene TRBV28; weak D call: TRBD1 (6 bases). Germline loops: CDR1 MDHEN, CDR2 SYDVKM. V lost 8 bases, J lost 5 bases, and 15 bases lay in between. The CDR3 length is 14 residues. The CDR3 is CASLPGEENEKLFF. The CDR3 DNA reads TGTGCCAGCCTTCCAGGGGAAGAGAATGAAAAACTGTTTTTT.

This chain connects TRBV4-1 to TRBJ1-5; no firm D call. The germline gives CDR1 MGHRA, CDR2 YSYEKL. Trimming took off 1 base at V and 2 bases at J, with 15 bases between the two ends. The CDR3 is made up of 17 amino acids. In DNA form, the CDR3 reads TGCGCCAGCAGCCAAGGAGAGGGTTTGTTCGGCAATCAGCCCCAGCATTTT. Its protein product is CASSQGEGLFGNQPQHF.

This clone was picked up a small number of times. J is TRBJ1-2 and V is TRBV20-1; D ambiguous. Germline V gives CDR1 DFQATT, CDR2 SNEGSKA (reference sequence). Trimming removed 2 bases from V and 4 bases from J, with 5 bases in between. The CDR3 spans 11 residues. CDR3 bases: TGCAGTGCTAGATCCGTCTATGGCTACACCTTC. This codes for CSARSVYGYTF.

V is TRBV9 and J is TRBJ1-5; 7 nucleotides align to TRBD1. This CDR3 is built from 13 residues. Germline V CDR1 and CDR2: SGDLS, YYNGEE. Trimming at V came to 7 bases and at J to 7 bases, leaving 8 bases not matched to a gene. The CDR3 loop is CASATGPNQPQHF. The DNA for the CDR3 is TGTGCCAGCGCGACAGGGCCCAACCAGCCCCAGCATTTT.

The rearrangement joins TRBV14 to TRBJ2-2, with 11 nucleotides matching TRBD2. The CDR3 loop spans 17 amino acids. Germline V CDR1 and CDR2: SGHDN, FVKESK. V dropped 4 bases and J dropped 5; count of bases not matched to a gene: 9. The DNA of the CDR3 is TGTGCCAGCAGCCCGTTCTTACTAGCGGGAGTTACCGGGGAGCTGTTTTTT. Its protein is CASSPFLLAGVTGELFF.

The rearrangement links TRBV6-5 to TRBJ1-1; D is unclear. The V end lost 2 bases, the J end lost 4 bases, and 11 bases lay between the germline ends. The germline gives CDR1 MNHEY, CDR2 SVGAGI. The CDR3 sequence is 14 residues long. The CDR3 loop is CASSYREASTEAFF. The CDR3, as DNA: TGTGCCAGCAGTTACCGGGAGGCGAGCACTGAAGCTTTCTTT.

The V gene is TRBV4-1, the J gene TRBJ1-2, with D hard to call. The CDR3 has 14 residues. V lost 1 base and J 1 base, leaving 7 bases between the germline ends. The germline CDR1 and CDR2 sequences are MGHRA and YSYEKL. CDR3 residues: CASSQVGGNYGYTF. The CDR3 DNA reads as TGCGCCAGCAGCCAAGTTGGAGGTAACTATGGCTACACCTTC.

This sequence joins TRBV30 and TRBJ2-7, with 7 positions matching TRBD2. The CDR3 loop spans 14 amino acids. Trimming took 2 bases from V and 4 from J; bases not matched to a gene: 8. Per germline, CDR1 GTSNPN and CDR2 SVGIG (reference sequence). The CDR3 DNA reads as TGTGCCTGGAGTTTTAGAGCGGGAAGGTACGAGCAGTACTTC. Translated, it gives CAWSFRAGRYEQYF.

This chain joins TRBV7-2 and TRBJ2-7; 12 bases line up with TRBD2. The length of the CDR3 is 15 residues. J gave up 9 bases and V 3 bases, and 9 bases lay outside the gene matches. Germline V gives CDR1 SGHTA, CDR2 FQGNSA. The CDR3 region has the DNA TGTGCCAGCAGCTTTAGACTAGCGGGGGAATTAGGGCAGTACTTC. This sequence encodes CASSFRLAGELGQYF.

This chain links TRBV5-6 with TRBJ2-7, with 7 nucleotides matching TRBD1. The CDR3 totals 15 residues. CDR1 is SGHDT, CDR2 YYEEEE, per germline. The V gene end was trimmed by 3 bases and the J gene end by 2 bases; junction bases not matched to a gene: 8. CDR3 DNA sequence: TGTGCCAGCAGCTCCAATGGACAGGTCGCCTACGAGCAGTACTTC. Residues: CASSSNGQVAYEQYF.

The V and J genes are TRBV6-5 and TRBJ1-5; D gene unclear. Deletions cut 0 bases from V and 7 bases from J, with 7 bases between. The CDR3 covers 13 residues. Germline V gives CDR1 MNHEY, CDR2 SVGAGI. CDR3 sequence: CASSYSGKQPQHF. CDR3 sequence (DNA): TGTGCCAGCAGTTACTCCGGTAAACAGCCCCAGCATTTT.

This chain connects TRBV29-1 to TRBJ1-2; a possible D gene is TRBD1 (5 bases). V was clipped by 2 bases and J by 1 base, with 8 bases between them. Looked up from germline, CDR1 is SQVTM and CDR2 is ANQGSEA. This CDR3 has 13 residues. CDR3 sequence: CSVEHQGNYGYTF. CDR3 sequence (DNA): TGCAGCGTTGAACACCAGGGTAACTATGGCTACACCTTC.

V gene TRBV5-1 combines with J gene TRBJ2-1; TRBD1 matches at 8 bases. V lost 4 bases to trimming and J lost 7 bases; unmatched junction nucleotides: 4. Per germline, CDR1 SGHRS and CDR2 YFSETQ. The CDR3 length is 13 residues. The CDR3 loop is CASSKDRVNEQFF. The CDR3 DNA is TGCGCCAGCAGCAAGGACAGGGTTAATGAGCAGTTCTTC.

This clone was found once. The CDR3 coding sequence is TGTGCCAGCAGTTTATGGACGTTACGGGTGCTGGCGAACACTGAAGCTTTCTTT. Its protein product is CASSLWTLRVLANTEAFF. The chain combines TRBV28 with TRBJ1-1; D call uncertain. Germline CDR1 and CDR2: MDHEN and SYDVKM. The CDR3 extends over 18 amino acids. Deletions cut 0 bases from V and 1 base from J, with 18 bases between. Based on the CDR3 plus reference TRBV28 and TRBJ1-1, the full variable domain is DVKVTQSSRYLVKRTGEKVFLECVQDMDHENMFWYRQDPGLGLRLIYFSYDVKMKEKGDIPEGYSVSREKKERFSLILESASTNQTSMYLCASSLWTLRVLANTEAFFGQGTRLTVV.

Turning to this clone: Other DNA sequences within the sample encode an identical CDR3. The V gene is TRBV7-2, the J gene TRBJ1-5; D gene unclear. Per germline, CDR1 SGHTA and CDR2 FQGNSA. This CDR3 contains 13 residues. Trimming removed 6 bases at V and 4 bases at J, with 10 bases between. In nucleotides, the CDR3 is TGTGCCAGCAGTTCTCGCGGGAATCAGCCCCAGCATTTT. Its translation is CASSSRGNQPQHF.

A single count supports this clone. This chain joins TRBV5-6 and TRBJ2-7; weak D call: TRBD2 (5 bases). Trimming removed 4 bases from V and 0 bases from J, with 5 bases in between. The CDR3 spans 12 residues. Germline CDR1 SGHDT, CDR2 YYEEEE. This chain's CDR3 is CASSRDSYEQYF. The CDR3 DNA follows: TGTGCCAGCAGCCGGGACTCCTACGAGCAGTACTTC.

This chain's CDR3 is CASSPGRALLRTQYF. The DNA for the CDR3 is TGTGCCAGCTCGCCGGGGAGGGCCCTACTTCGGACCCAGTACTTC. The rearrangement links TRBV18 to TRBJ2-5, with 7 bases matching TRBD2. CDR1 is KGHSH and CDR2 is LQKENI in the germline V gene. The V gene end was trimmed by 6 bases and the J gene end by 7 bases; junction bases not matched to a gene: 14. This CDR3 comprises 15 residues.